Each of the 20 T cell receptor beta chains below was sequenced from the same sample in a study of radiotherapy plus CTLA-4 blockade in lung cancer. Method: immunoSEQ multiplex PCR; TCRdb's copy keeps in-frame clones and lacks some. This table has 40,000 to 55,000 clones, around 77% appearing once. Specimen: peripheral blood, collected from a patient treated with radiotherapy plus ipilimumab. The receptors originated from a human donor with non-small cell lung cancer whose response to radiotherapy plus ipilimumab could not be evaluated.

CDR3 nucleotides: TGCGCCAGCAGCCCCCTTGGGAGATCCACAGATACGCAGTATTTT. Its translation is CASSPLGRSTDTQYF. This chain joins TRBV4-3 and TRBJ2-3; D is possibly TRBD2 (5 bases). The V end was cut by 4 bases, the J end by 2 bases, with 13 bases between. Germline V gene data show CDR1 as LGHNA and CDR2 as YSLEER. The CDR3 is 15 amino acids.

The V and J genes are TRBV5-1 and TRBJ2-1; tentative D call: TRBD1 (6 bases). The CDR3 is 13 residues long. Germline values: CDR1 SGHRS, CDR2 YFSETQ. The ends were cut back, 4 bases at V and 6 bases at J, with 11 bases in the middle. CDR3 sequence reads: CASSKQGSNEQFF. Written as DNA, the CDR3 is TGCGCCAGCAGCAAACAGGGATCCAATGAGCAGTTCTTC.

This chain joins TRBV7-3 and TRBJ2-1; 7 positions match TRBD2. Germline V gives CDR1 SGHTA, CDR2 FQGTGA. V was pared by 5 bases and J by 8 bases, with 15 bases of the junction left unmatched. The CDR3 has 16 residues. CDR3 in DNA: TGTGCCAGCAGCCAAAGGGAGCGACTAGCTATCGATGAGCAGTTCTTC. Encoded protein: CASSQRERLAIDEQFF.

The rearrangement joins TRBV7-2 to TRBJ1-2; 8 nucleotides match TRBD1. The CDR3 consists of 15 residues. CDR1 and CDR2 (germline): SGHTA, FQGNSA. J gave up 5 bases and V 5 bases, and 10 bases lay outside the gene matches. In DNA form, the CDR3 reads TGTGCCAGCAGCCGGCAGCAGGGGGCGCAATATGGCTACACCTTC. Translation: CASSRQQGAQYGYTF.

The V call is TRBV19, the J call TRBJ2-7; 11 bases agree with TRBD2. The junction had 6 bases not matched to a gene; V was cut back by 5 bases and J by 0 bases. Germline CDR1 and CDR2: LNHDA and SQIVND (reference sequence). The CDR3 consists of 16 residues. The CDR3 DNA reads as TGTGCCAGTAGTCGGACTAGCGGGCCGAGCTCCTACGAGCAGTACTTC. Residues: CASSRTSGPSSYEQYF. Combining the CDR3 with reference TRBV19 and TRBJ2-7 gives the whole variable domain DGGITQSPKYLFRKEGQNVTLSCEQNLNHDAMYWYRQDPGQGLRLIYYSQIVNDFQKGDIAEGYSVSREKKESFPLTVTSAQKNPTAFYLCASSRTSGPSSYEQYFGPGTRLTVT.

The chain couples TRBV5-1 to TRBJ2-6; D possibly corresponds to TRBD2 (5 bases). Trimming stripped 4 bases from V and 9 bases from J, with 17 bases between. The CDR3 loop spans 15 amino acids. CDR1 is SGHRS, CDR2 YFSETQ, per germline. CDR3 coding DNA: TGCGCCAGCAGCCCGGAACGGGGAGTAGGCAACGTCCTGACTTTC. Amino acids: CASSPERGVGNVLTF.

This sequence joins TRBV4-3 and TRBJ1-2; 7 nucleotides line up with TRBD1. Germline-derived CDR1 and CDR2 are LGHNA and YSLEER. The CDR3 runs 13 residues. The trim removed 0 bases at V and 7 bases at J, leaving 2 bases unmatched. This CDR3 is CASSQEGGLGYTF. The CDR3, as DNA: TGCGCCAGCAGCCAAGAAGGGGGCCTTGGCTACACCTTC.

The chain has TRBV4-2 and TRBJ1-1, with TRBD1 matching 7 bases. Germline CDR1 is LGHNA and CDR2 is YNFKEQ. With 0 bases clipped from V and 6 bases from J, the junction kept 7 bases outside the gene matches. This CDR3 is built from 15 residues. The CDR3 DNA reads as TGTGCCAGCAGCCAAGATCTAGGTACAGGGGCTGAAGCTTTCTTT. This gives the protein CASSQDLGTGAEAFF.

This clone occurred a few times. The chain is built from TRBV7-6 and TRBJ2-7; 12 positions match TRBD1. V trimming: 5 bases; J trimming: 7 bases; junction bases outside the gene matches: 12. Germline CDR1 SGHVS, CDR2 FNYEAQ. This CDR3 is 16 amino acids long. This CDR3 reads CASSPGTGGGMGEQYF. For the CDR3, the DNA is TGTGCCAGCAGCCCCGGGACAGGGGGCGGAATGGGAGAGCAGTACTTC.

This chain connects TRBV5-1 to TRBJ2-5, with D tentatively TRBD1 (6 bases). Trimming took 2 bases from V and 1 from J, leaving 9 bases between them. Germline CDR1 SGHRS, CDR2 YFSETQ. This CDR3 has 14 residues. The CDR3 is CASSFGQPQETQYF. DNA for the CDR3: TGCGCCAGCAGCTTCGGACAGCCCCAAGAGACCCAGTACTTC.

The chain joins TRBV6-5 to TRBJ2-3; 9 bases are shared with TRBD2. The CDR3 length is 15 residues. Germline lookup yields CDR1 MNHEY and CDR2 SVGAGI. J was trimmed by 6 bases and V by 5 bases; bases with no gene match: 9. CDR3 nucleotide sequence: TGTGCCAGCAGTAATAGCGGGAGACGCGCGGATACGCAGTATTTT. It codes for CASSNSGRRADTQYF.

This clone appeared once. The gene calls are TRBV9 and TRBJ2-5, with D maybe TRBD1 (5 bases). V was clipped by 5 bases and J by 1 base, with 12 bases between them. Germline lookup yields CDR1 SGDLS and CDR2 YYNGEE. The CDR3 is made up of 14 amino acids. CDR3 residues: CASSLTAFQETQYF. The CDR3 nucleotides read TGTGCCAGCAGTTTGACAGCCTTCCAAGAGACCCAGTACTTC. Variable domain in full (rest from reference TRBV9 and TRBJ2-5): DSGVTQTPKHLITATGQRVTLRCSPRSGDLSVYWYQQSLDQGLQFLIQYYNGEERAKGNILERFSAQQFPDLHSELNLSSLELGDSALYFCASSLTAFQETQYFGPGTRLLVL.

J is TRBJ2-7 and V is TRBV27, with D tentatively TRBD2 (7 bases). CDR3 length equals 17 residues. The germline V gene has CDR1 MNHEY and CDR2 SMNVEV (reference sequence). Between the trimmed V and J ends, which lost 0 bases and 2 bases, there was a span of 17 bases. This chain's CDR3 is CASSLSGAGGLTYEQYF. The CDR3, as DNA: TGTGCCAGCAGTTTATCGGGCGCCGGGGGGCTGACCTACGAGCAGTACTTC.

This rearrangement joins TRBV5-1 to TRBJ1-4, with 7 nucleotides matching TRBD1. The length of the CDR3 is 15 residues. The germline V gene encodes CDR1 SGHRS and CDR2 YFSETQ. The J segment lost 8 bases and the V segment lost 3 bases, leaving 10 bases of the junction unmatched. CDR3 DNA sequence: TGCGCCAGCAGCTCCTCCGGGACAGTCTTAGAAAAACTGTTTTTT. Translating gives CASSSSGTVLEKLFF.

J is TRBJ2-7 and V is TRBV5-1; TRBD2 agrees at 11 bases. Germline-derived CDR1 and CDR2 are SGHRS and YFSETQ. The junction had 6 bases not matched to a gene; V was cut back by 2 bases and J by 2 bases. There are 16 residues in the CDR3. Here the CDR3 reads CASSLAPSGRTYEQYF. The CDR3, as DNA: TGCGCCAGCAGCTTAGCACCTAGCGGGAGGACCTACGAGCAGTACTTC.

This clone appeared a single time. V and J are TRBV19 and TRBJ1-2; unclear D gene. V was shortened by 3 bases and J by 7 bases, with 6 bases between the two germline ends. The CDR3 runs 11 residues. Germline loops: CDR1 LNHDA, CDR2 SQIVND (reference sequence). In DNA form, the CDR3 reads TGTGCCAGTAGTATTCTGTCTGGCTACACCTTC. This translates into CASSILSGYTF.

The rearrangement uses TRBV5-5 and TRBJ2-5, with D possibly matching TRBD2 (6 bases). The V gene's germline CDR1 is SGHKS and CDR2 YYEKEE (reference sequence). This CDR3 contains 16 residues. The V end lost 0 bases, the J end lost 2 bases, and 14 bases lay between the germline ends. DNA for the CDR3: TGTGCCAGCAGCTTGGCCATACGGGGGAGGCAAGAGACCCAGTACTTC. Translation: CASSLAIRGRQETQYF.

This clone was recorded once. V and J are TRBV27 and TRBJ1-1, with unresolved D. The CDR3 extends over 13 amino acids. Germline lookup yields CDR1 MNHEY and CDR2 SMNVEV (reference sequence). V lost 6 bases, J lost 4 bases, and 12 bases lay in between. CDR3 DNA sequence: TGTGCCAGCAGCCTATCACGGGGCACTGAAGCTTTCTTT. Amino acid sequence: CASSLSRGTEAFF.

This clone was observed a few times. The gene calls are TRBV14 and TRBJ2-7; D is unclear. The CDR3 extends over 14 amino acids. Trimming took 4 bases from V and 2 from J, leaving 12 bases between them. Germline loops: CDR1 SGHDN, CDR2 FVKESK. As DNA, the CDR3 is TGTGCCAGCAGCCGGTGGGCCAGTACCTACGAGCAGTACTTC. It codes for CASSRWASTYEQYF.

The chain carries TRBV5-6 and TRBJ2-7; 9 positions match TRBD1. The germline V gene has CDR1 SGHDT and CDR2 YYEEEE. CDR3 size: 16 residues. Trimming removed 0 bases from V and 9 bases from J; junction bases left unmatched: 13. CDR3: CASSLAGGQGLKGQYF. DNA for the CDR3: TGTGCCAGCAGCTTGGCCGGGGGACAGGGTTTGAAAGGGCAGTACTTC.